One and the same sample provided the 9 T cell receptor beta chains below, sequenced in a study of monozygotic twins with inflammatory bowel disease. Reanalyzing the 5' RACE reads, TCRdb keeps one entry per CDR3 protein, without DNA. The listing records a few hundred thousand distinct CDR3 sequences. The sample taken for sequencing was blood. Receptors were obtained from a human donor with ulcerative colitis or Crohn's disease, or a healthy co-twin of an affected twin (not recorded which).

The chain links TRBV5-5 to TRBJ1-1; the TCRdb call, TRBD1, lacks DNA for checking. CDR3 size: 13 residues. The germline CDR1 and CDR2 sequences are SGHKS and YYEKEE (reference sequence). CDR3 sequence: CASSPWGGTEAFF.

The chain combines TRBV4-1 with TRBJ2-3; TCRdb gives TRBD1 as the D gene, but with no DNA this cannot be confirmed. Germline CDR1 MGHRA, CDR2 YSYEKL. This CDR3 is built from 15 residues. This CDR3 is CASSHTGTGTDTQYF.

The rearrangement joins TRBV4-2 to TRBJ2-1; TCRdb's D call of TRBD2 is untestable without DNA. This CDR3 is 18 amino acids long. The V gene's germline CDR1 is LGHNA and CDR2 YNFKEQ. Here the CDR3 reads CASSPGTSGVRSYNEQFF.

The chain uses TRBV14 and TRBJ2-2. The CDR3 consists of 15 residues. Germline CDR1 is SGHDN and CDR2 is FVKESK. The CDR3 is CASSQDRLAGRELFF.

The rearrangement joins TRBV19 to TRBJ1-3; the D call of TRBD1 rests on TCRdb alone, since no DNA is present to check it. The CDR3 is made up of 15 amino acids. CDR1 LNHDA and CDR2 SQIVND come from the germline V gene (reference sequence). CDR3 region: CASSMGREYGNTIYF.

The V and J genes are TRBV5-1 and TRBJ1-5; absent DNA, TCRdb's TRBD1 call cannot be checked. From germline, CDR1 is SGHRS and CDR2 YFSETQ. This CDR3 is built from 16 residues. CDR3 sequence reads: CASSPNGGIGNQPQHF.

This chain joins TRBV4-1 and TRBJ2-2; checking the TCRdb D call of TRBD1 is not possible without DNA. This CDR3 has 17 residues. Germline CDR1 reads MGHRA; CDR2 reads YSYEKL. The CDR3 is CASSQDLPGPRGGELFF.

The rearrangement uses TRBV5-1 and TRBJ2-6. The CDR3 contains 13 residues. Germline V lookup: CDR1 SGHRS, CDR2 YFSETQ. CDR3 residues: CASSGAGANVLTF.

This chain joins TRBV10-3 and TRBJ1-1; TCRdb designates TRBD1, a call that cannot be tested without DNA. Looked up from germline, CDR1 is ENHRY and CDR2 is SYGVKD. This CDR3 is 13 amino acids long. The CDR3 reads CAINQGQGTEAFF.